This TCR beta chain derives from a study of T-cell reconstitution after alpha-beta-depleted transplantation in children. This clonotype was seen many times. The antigen is unknown. Unique molecular identifiers were incorporated when the TCRbeta library was constructed. TCRdb re-analysed the PCR reads in MiXCR, keeping a single row per CDR3 protein. The table includes 200,000 to 300,000 distinct CDR3 sequences, 8.2% detected once. This CDR3 has 16 residues. V gave up 5 bases and J gave up 6 bases; unmatched junction bases: 11. Study results and limitations: At day 60, the high TCRbeta diversity found in some patients originated from recipient T cells and thymic progenitors that had survived. Several hundred expanded graft clones reportedly were the source of alpha-beta T cells about two months after transplant. The authors attributed T-cell counts and diversity one year after transplant mostly to newly produced T cells.

The sequence derives from a male patient younger than 18 who had a stem cell transplant for acute lymphoblastic leukemia, so the T cells may come from the graft donor. The V and J genes are TRBV12-3 or TRBV12-4 and TRBJ2-1; 9 bases map to TRBD1. The sample consisted of PBMCs, mostly from graft donor cells, taken 180 days after TCRalphabeta/CD19-depleted stem cell transplant. CDR3 sequence reads: CASSKSGTGILNEQFF. The CDR3 DNA reads as TGTGCCAGCAGTAAGAGCGGGACAGGGATCCTCAATGAGCAGTTCTTC.